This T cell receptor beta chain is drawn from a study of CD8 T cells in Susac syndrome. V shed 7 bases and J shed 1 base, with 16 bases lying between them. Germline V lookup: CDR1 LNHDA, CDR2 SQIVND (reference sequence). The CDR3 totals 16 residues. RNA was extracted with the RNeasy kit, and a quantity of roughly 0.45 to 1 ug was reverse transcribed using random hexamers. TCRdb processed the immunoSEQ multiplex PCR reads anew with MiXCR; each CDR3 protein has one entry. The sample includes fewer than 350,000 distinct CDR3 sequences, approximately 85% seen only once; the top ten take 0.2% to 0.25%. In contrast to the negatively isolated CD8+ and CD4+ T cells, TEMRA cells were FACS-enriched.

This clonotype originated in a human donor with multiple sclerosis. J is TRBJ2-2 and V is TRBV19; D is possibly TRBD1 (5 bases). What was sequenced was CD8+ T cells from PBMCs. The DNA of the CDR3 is TGTGCCAGTACCCCACACGACAGAGAGAACACCGGGGAGCTGTTTTTT. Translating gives CASTPHDRENTGELFF.